The next 16 T cell receptor beta chains were all read from a single sample in a study of T cells after yellow fever vaccination. TCRdb fed the 5' RACE reads into MiXCR, producing one record per CDR3 protein. This table holds 120,000 or so distinct CDR3 sequences, about 16% found once. Here the sequenced sample was CD8+ T cells sorted from PBMCs, taken 5 days after the yellow fever booster vaccination. These receptors all come from a man aged 18-30 years who received the YFV17D yellow fever vaccine.

This clonotype was seen many times. The chain joins TRBV3-2 to TRBJ2-5; the D call of TRBD2 is as the table states it, not checked on the DNA. TRBV3-2 constitutes a pseudogene. This CDR3 region has 16 residues. The CDR3 loop reads CASSPGLAGKQETQYF. The CDR3 coding sequence is TGTGCCAGCAGCCCGGGACTAGCCGGCAAGCAAGAGACCCAGTACTTC.

This clonotype showed up just a few times. This chain connects TRBV4-1 to TRBJ1-3, with D uncertain. This CDR3 has 16 residues. Germline values: CDR1 MGHRA, CDR2 YSYEKL. V lost 0 bases to trimming and J lost 0 bases, with 9 bases between them. CDR3 in DNA: TGCGCCAGCAGCCAAGAACTATCAGACTCTGGAAACACCATATATTTT. This gives the protein CASSQELSDSGNTIYF.

The chain has TRBV7-9 and TRBJ2-3, with D unresolved. The ends were cut back, 5 bases at V and 7 bases at J, with 10 bases in the middle. This CDR3 contains 12 residues. Germline values: CDR1 SEHNR, CDR2 FQNEAQ (reference sequence). The CDR3, as DNA: TGTGCCAGCAGCCGGACCGTGAATACGCAGTATTTT. This sequence encodes CASSRTVNTQYF.

The V gene is TRBV6-5, the J gene TRBJ2-5, with 8 nucleotides matching TRBD1. This CDR3 is 15 amino acids long. Germline lookup yields CDR1 MNHEY and CDR2 SVGAGI. The V gene end was trimmed by 5 bases and the J gene end by 1 base; junction bases not matched to a gene: 6. CDR3 DNA: TGTGCCAGCAGTCCTCAGGGGGCCAGCCAAGAGACCCAGTACTTC. Protein: CASSPQGASQETQYF.

This chain connects TRBV4-2 to TRBJ2-1, with 8 positions matching TRBD1. The CDR3 runs 16 residues. With V trimmed by 5 bases and J by 8 bases, 14 bases remained unmatched. From germline, CDR1 is LGHNA and CDR2 YNFKEQ. Here the CDR3 DNA reads TGTGCCAGCAGCACGCGAAGGGACAGGATTAACCATGAGCAGTTCTTC. This encodes CASSTRRDRINHEQFF.

V is TRBV12-3 or TRBV12-4 and J is TRBJ1-2, with 7 bases fitting TRBD1. J was trimmed by 8 bases and V by 2 bases; bases with no gene match: 5. This CDR3 spans 13 amino acids. The CDR3 loop is CASSLQGGYGYTF. Written as DNA, the CDR3 is TGTGCCAGCAGTTTACAGGGGGGCTACGGCTACACCTTC.

This clonotype was seen at least ten times. The V gene is TRBV29-1, the J gene TRBJ2-1; TRBD1 matches at 9 bases. The CDR3 loop spans 13 amino acids. The J segment lost 10 bases and the V segment lost 7 bases, leaving 11 bases of the junction unmatched. Germline CDR1 is SQVTM and CDR2 is ANQGSEA. The CDR3 is CSGSGTGYIEQFF. The CDR3 DNA sequence: TGCAGCGGCTCCGGGACAGGGTACATAGAGCAGTTCTTC.

This clonotype was counted at least ten times. The rearrangement links TRBV6-5 to TRBJ2-7; 9 bases fit TRBD1. J lost 4 bases, V lost 2 bases, and 3 bases had no gene match. The germline CDR1 and CDR2 sequences are MNHEY and SVGAGI. There are 14 residues in the CDR3. CDR3 bases: TGTGCCAGCAGTTACGGGACAGGGAGATACGAGCAGTACTTC. This sequence encodes CASSYGTGRYEQYF.

The chain is built from TRBV5-1 and TRBJ2-3; 11 bases map to TRBD1. With 3 bases clipped from V and 6 bases from J, the junction kept 9 bases outside the gene matches. Germline V gives CDR1 SGHRS, CDR2 YFSETQ. The CDR3 runs 16 residues. Here the CDR3 DNA reads TGCGCCAGCAGCTGGGCCGGGACAGGGGGTGAGGATACGCAGTATTTT. Translation: CASSWAGTGGEDTQYF.

J is TRBJ2-2 and V is TRBV4-1; D is ambiguous. The CDR3 has 14 amino acids. With 1 base removed from V and 6 bases from J, the gap between germline ends came to 9 bases. Germline lookup yields CDR1 MGHRA and CDR2 YSYEKL. CDR3 in amino acids: CASSQGAQSGELFF. The CDR3 DNA reads TGCGCCAGCAGCCAAGGGGCTCAATCCGGGGAGCTGTTTTTT.

This clonotype has a handful of counts. The chain links TRBV29-1 to TRBJ1-5, with 10 bases that match TRBD1. Germline V gene data show CDR1 as SQVTM and CDR2 as ANQGSEA. With V trimmed by 8 bases and J by 0 bases, 10 bases remained unmatched. The CDR3 spans 16 residues. For the CDR3, the DNA is TGCAGCCCTGGACAGGGGGAATGCTATAGCAATCAGCCCCAGCATTTT. This gives the protein CSPGQGECYSNQPQHF.

In nucleotides, the CDR3 is TGTGCCAGTACCCAAATGCCGCGGGGGGCGGTCGGGGAGCTGTTTTTT. It yields the protein CASTQMPRGAVGELFF. V is TRBV19 and J is TRBJ2-2; 8 positions agree with TRBD2. The CDR3 is made up of 16 amino acids. Germline V CDR1 and CDR2: LNHDA, SQIVND (reference sequence). Trimming took 7 bases from V and 7 from J; bases not matched to a gene: 14.

This clonotype appeared many times. The chain carries TRBV12-3 or TRBV12-4 and TRBJ2-1, with 7 bases matching TRBD1. The CDR3 is 15 residues long. V shed 3 bases, J shed 2 bases, and the junction held 4 bases outside the gene matches. CDR3 bases: TGTGCCAGCAGTTTTAGGCAGGGGGCCTACAATGAGCAGTTCTTC. Protein: CASSFRQGAYNEQFF.

The rearrangement joins TRBV25-1 to TRBJ1-4; 9 nucleotides match TRBD1. Unmatched junction bases numbered 5, after V lost 8 bases and J lost 7 bases. The CDR3 has 13 residues. The germline V gene encodes CDR1 MGHDK and CDR2 SYGVNS. This CDR3 reads CASETGGGEKLFF. The CDR3, as DNA: TGTGCCAGCGAAACAGGGGGCGGTGAAAAACTGTTTTTT. Variable domain in full (rest from reference TRBV25-1 and TRBJ1-4): EADIYQTPRYLVIGTGKKITLECSQTMGHDKMYWYQQDPGMELHLIHYSYGVNSTEKGDLSSESTVSRIRTEHFPLTLESARPSHTSQYLCASETGGGEKLFFGSGTQLSVL.

V usage is TRBV12-3 or TRBV12-4 and J usage is TRBJ1-5, with D possibly being TRBD1 (5 bases). V dropped 3 bases and J dropped 1 base, with 10 bases sitting between them. The CDR3 has 15 amino acids. CDR3 bases: TGTGCCAGCAGTTTGCCCGGGGCGAGCAATCAGCCCCAGCATTTT. This encodes CASSLPGASNQPQHF.

The table lists this clonotype with many counts. The gene calls are TRBV6-4 and TRBJ2-3; D remains unclear. Germline-derived CDR1 and CDR2 are MRHNA and SNTAGT. The length of the CDR3 is 14 residues. Trimming left V 0 bases short and J 3 bases short, with 7 bases between. CDR3 amino acids: CASSDSKGTDTQYF. The CDR3 DNA reads as TGTGCCAGCAGTGACTCGAAAGGGACAGATACGCAGTATTTT.